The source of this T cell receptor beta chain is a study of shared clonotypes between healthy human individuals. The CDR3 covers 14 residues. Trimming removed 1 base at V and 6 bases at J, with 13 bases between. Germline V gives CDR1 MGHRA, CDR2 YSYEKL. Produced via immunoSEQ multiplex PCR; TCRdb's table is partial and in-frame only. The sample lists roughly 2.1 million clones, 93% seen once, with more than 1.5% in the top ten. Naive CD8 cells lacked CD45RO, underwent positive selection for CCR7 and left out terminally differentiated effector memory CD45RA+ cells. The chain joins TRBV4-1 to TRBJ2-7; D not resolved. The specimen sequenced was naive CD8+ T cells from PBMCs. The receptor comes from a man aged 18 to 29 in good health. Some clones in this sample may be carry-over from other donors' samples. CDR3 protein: CASSQVGKWGEQYF. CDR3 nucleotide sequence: TGCGCCAGCAGCCAAGTGGGAAAATGGGGCGAGCAGTACTTC.